Listed below are T cell receptor beta chains from one sample, sequenced in a study of T-cell reconstitution after alpha-beta-depleted transplantation in children. TCRdb passed the PCR reads through MiXCR, listing each CDR3 protein once. The table shows hundreds of thousands of distinct CDR3 sequences, with around 9.2% occurring only once. This specimen was PBMCs, mostly from graft donor cells, taken 360 days after TCRalphabeta/CD19-depleted stem cell transplant. These receptors were obtained from a male patient aged 2 to 10 who had a stem cell transplant for acute myeloid leukemia, so the T cells may come from the graft donor. Both conserved end residues are part of each CDR3. The D gene is left open where the match is weak. The listing skips clone size in some rows; elsewhere it reads once, few, many or a size class.

many	TRBV3-1	15	NA	TRBJ2-1	CASSQEVKGPNEQFF	TGTGCCAGCAGCCAAGAAGTAAAAGGCCCGAATGAGCAGTTCTTC
few	TRBV12-3/TRBV12-4	13	TRBD2	TRBJ2-1	CASSYGGANEQFF	TGTGCCAGCTCTTACGGGGGGGCCAATGAGCAGTTCTTC
NA	TRBV7-6	15	TRBD1	TRBJ2-1	CASSWGQGAYNEQFF	TGTGCCAGCAGTTGGGGACAGGGGGCCTACAATGAGCAGTTCTTC
few	TRBV29-1	12	NA	TRBJ2-5	CSVARDDQTQYF	TGCAGCGTTGCAAGGGACGACCAGACCCAGTACTTC
many	TRBV20-1	16	TRBD2	TRBJ2-1	CSARYTSGGRIREQFF	TGCAGTGCTAGGTATACGAGCGGGGGGCGTATTCGGGAGCAGTTCTTC
NA	TRBV4-2	18	NA	TRBJ2-2	CASSQGSWRDSLTGELFF	TGTGCCAGCAGCCAGGGGTCTTGGCGGGACTCTCTCACCGGGGAGCTGTTTTTT
NA	TRBV12-3/TRBV12-4	14	TRBD1	TRBJ2-7	CASSTTGHSYEQYF	TGTGCCAGCAGTACGACAGGGCATTCATACGAGCAGTACTTC
NA	TRBV12-3/TRBV12-4	14	NA	TRBJ1-3	CASSSGNSGNTIYF	TGTGCCAGCAGTTCAGGAAACTCCGGAAACACCATATATTTT
many	TRBV29-1	15	TRBD1	TRBJ2-6	CSVPTGPSGANVLTF	TGCAGCGTCCCGACAGGGCCTTCTGGGGCCAACGTCCTGACTTTC
few	TRBV20-1	12	NA	TRBJ2-3	CSAHSGSDTQYF	TGCAGTGCGCATAGCGGTTCAGATACGCAGTATTTT
many	TRBV12-3/TRBV12-4	15	NA	TRBJ2-7	CASTSGEGSAYEQYF	TGTGCCAGCACCTCAGGGGAGGGATCGGCCTACGAGCAGTACTTC
NA	TRBV7-9	15	TRBD1	TRBJ1-6	CASSQPGQPNSPLHF	TGTGCCAGCAGCCAACCGGGACAGCCGAATTCACCCCTCCACTTT
few	TRBV5-1	15	NA	TRBJ2-3	CASSSGPDSTDTQYF	TGCGCCAGCAGCTCGGGACCCGACTCCACAGATACGCAGTATTTT
many	TRBV4-3	14	TRBD2	TRBJ2-7	CASSQDLAVYEQYF	TGCGCCAGCAGCCAAGATCTAGCGGTGTACGAGCAGTACTTC
few	TRBV20-1	14	NA	TRBJ2-7	CSARVAAPSYEQYF	TGCAGTGCTAGAGTGGCGGCCCCCTCCTACGAGCAGTACTTC
many	TRBV20-1	14	NA	TRBJ2-2	CSARGEEGIGELFF	TGCAGTGCTAGAGGGGAAGAGGGCATCGGGGAGCTGTTTTTT
NA	TRBV20-1	15	NA	TRBJ1-2	CSARDLREENYGYTF	TGCAGTGCTAGAGACCTACGGGAAGAAAACTATGGCTACACCTTC
many	TRBV29-1	16	NA	TRBJ2-6	CSVENSDPSGANVLTF	TGCAGCGTTGAGAACAGTGATCCCTCTGGGGCCAACGTCCTGACTTTC
NA	TRBV7-2	11	NA	TRBJ2-5	CASSAVETQYF	TGTGCCAGCAGCGCCGTCGAGACCCAGTACTTC
many	TRBV5-1	15	NA	TRBJ2-2	CASSLRDTYTGELFF	TGCGCCAGCAGCTTAAGGGACACCTACACCGGGGAGCTGTTTTTT
many	TRBV12-3/TRBV12-4	13	NA	TRBJ2-4	CASTLLTENIQYF	TGTGCCAGCACCCTTTTGACAGAAAACATTCAGTACTTC
NA	TRBV20-1	19	NA	TRBJ2-3	CSATPWRNRSPIGADTQYF	TGCAGTGCTACCCCCTGGCGGAACAGAAGTCCGATAGGGGCAGATACGCAGTATTTT
many	TRBV20-1	16	NA	TRBJ2-6	CSAVRGHSSGANVLTF	TGCAGTGCTGTCAGGGGCCATAGCTCTGGGGCCAACGTCCTGACTTTC
NA	TRBV7-9	13	TRBD1	TRBJ2-5	CASFRGFQETQYF	TGTGCAAGCTTCAGGGGGTTCCAAGAGACCCAGTACTTC
NA	TRBV29-1	12	NA	TRBJ2-5	CSGRRGQETQYF	TGCAGCGGGCGCCGGGGCCAAGAGACCCAGTACTTC
few	TRBV18	15	NA	TRBJ2-7	CASSPPGTLAYEQYF	TGTGCCAGCTCACCGCCCGGGACTCTAGCCTACGAGCAGTACTTC
many	TRBV20-1	14	NA	TRBJ2-3	CSARKAPSTDTQYF	TGCAGTGCTAGAAAAGCGCCTAGCACAGATACGCAGTATTTT
NA	TRBV5-1	17	TRBD1	TRBJ1-2	CASSPRTGGSSNYGYTF	TGCGCCAGCAGCCCCCGGACAGGGGGCTCAAGTAACTATGGCTACACCTTC